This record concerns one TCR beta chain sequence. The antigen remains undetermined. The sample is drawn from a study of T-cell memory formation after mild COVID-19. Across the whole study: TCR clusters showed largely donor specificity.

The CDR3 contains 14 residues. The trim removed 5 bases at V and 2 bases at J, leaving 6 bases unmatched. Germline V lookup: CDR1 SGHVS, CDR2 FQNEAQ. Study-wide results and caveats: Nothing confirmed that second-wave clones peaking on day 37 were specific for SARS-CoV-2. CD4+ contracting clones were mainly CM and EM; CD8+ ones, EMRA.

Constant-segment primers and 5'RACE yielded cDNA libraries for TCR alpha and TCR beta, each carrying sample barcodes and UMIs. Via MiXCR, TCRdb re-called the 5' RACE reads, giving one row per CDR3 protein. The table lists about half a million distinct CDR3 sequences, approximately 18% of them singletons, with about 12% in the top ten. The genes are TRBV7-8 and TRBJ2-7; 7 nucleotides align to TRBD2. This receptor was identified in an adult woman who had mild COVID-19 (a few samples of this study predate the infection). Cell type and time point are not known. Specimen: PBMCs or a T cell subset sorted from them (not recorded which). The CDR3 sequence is CASSPLAQTYEQYF. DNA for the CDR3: TGTGCCAGCAGCCCACTAGCGCAGACCTACGAGCAGTACTTC. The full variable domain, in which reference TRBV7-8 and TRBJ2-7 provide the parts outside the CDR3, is GAGVSQSPRYKVAKRGQDVALRCDPISGHVSLFWYQQALGQGPEFLTYFQNEAQLDKSGLPSDRFFAERPEGSVSTLKIQRTQQEDSAVYLCASSPLAQTYEQYFGPGTRLTVT.